This passage covers 22 T cell receptor beta chains from one sample sequenced in a study of T cells in Graves' hyperthyroidism and ophthalmopathy. Authors of the study amplified TCR beta CDR3 regions from RNA transcripts. HTBI primers drove first-round RT-PCR of the TCR CDR3. TCRdb reprocessed the multiplex PCR reads via MiXCR and lists one record per CDR3 protein. The sample has about half a million distinct CDR3 sequences; around a quarter are singletons. Material: blood. The receptors come from a woman aged 25 to 39 with Graves' ophthalmopathy.

Note on this clonotype: Since no conserved phenylalanine or tryptophan closes the CDR3, a read error is the likely cause. The V call is TRBV28, the J call TRBJ1-5; D uncertain. V was pared by 6 bases and J by 5 bases, with 8 bases between. The CDR3 consists of 12 residues. From germline, CDR1 is MDHEN and CDR2 SYDVKM. The CDR3 region has the DNA TGTGCCAGCAGCGTGACCCATCAGCCCCAGCATGTG. Protein sequence: CASSVTHQPQHV.

This clonotype was seen ten or more times. The chain is built from TRBV4-3 and TRBJ2-7; possible D gene TRBD1, 6 bases. The germline V and J ends were trimmed by 3 bases and 0 bases, with 12 bases remaining between them. The germline gives CDR1 LGHNA, CDR2 YSLEER. The CDR3 covers 15 residues. The CDR3 bases are TGCGCCAGCAGCCACGAATCGGACAGCTCCTACGAGCAGTACTTC. This gives the protein CASSHESDSSYEQYF.

This clonotype was detected only a few times. One end of the junction varies from germline; a read error may be responsible. The chain combines TRBV6-2 or TRBV6-3 with TRBJ1-1; no clear D gene. The CDR3 spans 13 residues. CDR1 and CDR2 (germline): MNHEY, SVGEGT. CDR3 DNA: TGTGCCACCTCCACATGGTCGAACTCTGAAGCTTTCTTT. Translating gives CATSTWSNSEAFF.

This clonotype was seen ten or more times. This chain joins TRBV6-5 and TRBJ1-3, with D maybe TRBD1 (5 bases). The CDR3 runs 17 residues. Trimming took off 0 bases at V and 0 bases at J, with 12 bases between the two ends. The germline CDR1 and CDR2 sequences are MNHEY and SVGAGI. The CDR3 reads CASSYSLGTSSGNTIYF. DNA for the CDR3: TGTGCCAGCAGTTACTCCCTTGGGACCTCCTCTGGAAACACCATATATTTT.

This clonotype has ten or more counts. The V call is TRBV12-3 or TRBV12-4, the J call TRBJ1-1; D is undetermined. The CDR3 totals 14 residues. Trimming took 2 bases from V and 2 from J, leaving 9 bases between them. The CDR3 DNA follows: TGTGCCAGCAGTTTAATGGAGAAAAACACTGAAGCTTTCTTT. As protein: CASSLMEKNTEAFF.

This sequence joins TRBV5-5 and TRBJ2-7; D may be TRBD2 (5 bases). Germline assignment: CDR1 SGHKS and CDR2 YYEKEE (reference sequence). V was shortened by 0 bases and J by 3 bases, with 16 bases between the two germline ends. This CDR3 is 16 amino acids long. In DNA, the CDR3 is TGTGCCAGCAGCTTGGGTGGGCAGACTACCCTCTACGAGCAGTACTTC. The encoded protein is CASSLGGQTTLYEQYF.

The chain has TRBV20-1 and TRBJ2-7; possible D gene TRBD2, 7 bases. CDR1 DFQATT and CDR2 SNEGSKA come from the germline V gene (reference sequence). V lost 6 bases, J lost 3 bases, and 18 bases lay in between. The CDR3 spans 14 residues. CDR3 nucleotides: TGCAGTGCCCCTGGCGGGGGCAACGGCTACGAGCAGTACTTC. Its protein product is CSAPGGGNGYEQYF.

This clonotype was seen ten or more times. V usage is TRBV6-5 and J usage is TRBJ1-1; no clear D. Trimming took 5 bases from V and 10 from J, leaving 14 bases between them. The CDR3 totals 12 residues. Germline V gives CDR1 MNHEY, CDR2 SVGAGI. The CDR3 nucleotides read TGTGCCAGCAGTCACTTGGACTCATCAGCTTTCTTT. Its translation is CASSHLDSSAFF.

This clonotype appeared many times. The rearrangement uses TRBV5-1 and TRBJ2-5; the D gene is possibly TRBD2 (6 bases). This CDR3 contains 16 residues. Trimming took off 0 bases at V and 1 base at J, with 13 bases between the two ends. From germline, CDR1 is SGHRS and CDR2 YFSETQ. The CDR3 is CASSLVGGPIQETQYF. In DNA form, the CDR3 reads TGCGCCAGCAGCTTGGTAGGAGGGCCGATCCAAGAGACCCAGTACTTC.

This clonotype appeared many times. This chain joins TRBV4-3 and TRBJ2-7, with 7 bases aligning to TRBD1. CDR1 and CDR2 (germline): LGHNA, YSLEER. The trim removed 1 base at V and 4 bases at J, leaving 7 bases unmatched. The CDR3 is 15 amino acids. CDR3 region: CASSQGIGGGYEQYF. CDR3 DNA sequence: TGCGCCAGCAGCCAAGGAATAGGGGGCGGGTACGAGCAGTACTTC.

This clonotype showed up many times. The rearrangement joins TRBV3-1 to TRBJ2-2; no clear D gene. V dropped 3 bases and J dropped 7 bases, with 12 bases sitting between them. The CDR3 contains 14 residues. Per the germline V gene, CDR1 is LGHDT and CDR2 is YNNKEL (reference sequence). The CDR3 protein is CASSQAVVSGELFF. CDR3 nucleotide sequence: TGTGCCAGCAGCCAGGCTGTGGTCAGCGGGGAGCTGTTTTTT.

This clonotype has ten or more counts. This chain uses TRBV4-2 with TRBJ1-6, with 9 nucleotides matching TRBD1. J gave up 8 bases and V 3 bases, and 5 bases lay outside the gene matches. There are 15 residues in the CDR3. Germline CDR1 reads LGHNA; CDR2 reads YNFKEQ. CDR3 DNA sequence: TGTGCCAGCAGCCAGACAGGGGGAGAAGATTCACCCCTCCACTTT. Residues: CASSQTGGEDSPLHF.

This clonotype was detected many times. The rearrangement joins TRBV24-1 to TRBJ2-3; a weak D match, TRBD1 (6 bases). The ends were cut back, 10 bases at V and 6 bases at J, with 10 bases in the middle. The V gene's germline CDR1 is KGHDR and CDR2 SFDVKD. The CDR3 runs 11 residues. The CDR3 DNA sequence: TGTGCCACGCGTCAGGGGGATACGCAGTATTTT. Protein sequence: CATRQGDTQYF.

This clonotype was observed at least ten times. The chain joins TRBV7-9 to TRBJ1-1; D not certain. V lost 6 bases, J lost 2 bases, and 13 bases lay in between. The CDR3 spans 14 residues. CDR1 and CDR2 from the germline V gene are SEHNR and FQNEAQ (reference sequence). CDR3 in amino acids: CASREVGGNTEAFF. CDR3 DNA sequence: TGTGCCAGCAGGGAGGTAGGCGGCAACACTGAAGCTTTCTTT.

This clonotype occurred many times. The chain combines TRBV19 with TRBJ2-7; possibly TRBD2 for D (5 bases). V was cut by 6 bases and J by 3 bases, with 18 bases left in between. Germline CDR1 reads LNHDA; CDR2 reads SQIVND (reference sequence). The CDR3 runs 15 residues. CDR3 nucleotides: TGTGCCAGTAGCCGATCCTTGGACTCTTACTACGAGCAGTACTTC. The encoded protein is CASSRSLDSYYEQYF.

There are many counts of this clonotype. V usage is TRBV5-1 and J usage is TRBJ1-3; D is unclear. Trimming shortened V by 1 base and J by 0 bases, and 8 bases separated the two germline ends. The germline CDR1 and CDR2 sequences are SGHRS and YFSETQ. This CDR3 contains 15 residues. The CDR3 bases are TGCGCCAGCAGCTTGTCGGGAGACTCTGGAAACACCATATATTTT. It encodes CASSLSGDSGNTIYF.

At least ten counts were recorded for this clonotype. This rearrangement joins TRBV6-1 to TRBJ2-4; perhaps D is TRBD1 or TRBD2 (5 bases each). Trimming cost V 6 bases and J 9 bases, with 21 bases left between them. Germline lookup yields CDR1 MNHNS and CDR2 SASEGT. The CDR3 is 15 amino acids. The DNA of the CDR3 is TGTGCCAGCAGCCCTTTGTATTGGGTGAGGGGCATTCAGTACTTC. This gives the protein CASSPLYWVRGIQYF.

This clonotype was observed many times. The rearrangement links TRBV5-1 to TRBJ2-2, with 9 bases that match TRBD1. The CDR3 sequence is 15 residues long. The germline CDR1 and CDR2 sequences are SGHRS and YFSETQ. With V trimmed by 4 bases and J by 3 bases, 4 bases remained unmatched. This chain's CDR3 is CASSVDRGDTGELFF. CDR3 nucleotide sequence: TGCGCCAGCAGCGTGGACAGGGGAGACACCGGGGAGCTGTTTTTT.

This clonotype was observed at least ten times. DNA for the CDR3: TGTGCCAGCAGTGAATTGGGAGGTGGGCTCTATGGCTACACCTTC. This codes for CASSELGGGLYGYTF. V gene TRBV2 combines with J gene TRBJ1-2; no definite D call. The CDR3 has 15 residues. Germline V gives CDR1 SNHLY, CDR2 FYNNEI. The V and J ends lost 2 bases and 4 bases respectively, with 14 bases between them.

Only a few counts were recorded for this clonotype. J is TRBJ1-2 and V is TRBV3-1; D remains ambiguous. Germline-derived CDR1 and CDR2 are LGHDT and YNNKEL (reference sequence). The V gene lost 4 bases and the J gene lost 4 bases, with 13 bases spanning the gap. This CDR3 spans 14 amino acids. CDR3 sequence reads: CASSLREVGYGYTF. The CDR3, as DNA: TGTGCCAGCAGCCTGCGAGAGGTTGGCTATGGCTACACCTTC.

The CDR3 coding sequence is TGTGCCAGCTCACCACTAACAGCAACCATGAACACTGAAGCTTTCTTT. Residues: CASSPLTATMNTEAFF. V and J are TRBV18 and TRBJ1-1; D not certain. This CDR3 comprises 16 residues. The V and J ends lost 1 base and 0 bases respectively, with 12 bases between them. CDR1 is KGHSH and CDR2 is LQKENI in the germline V gene.

There are a few counts of this clonotype. A much larger clone sits a single nucleotide away, making a read error possible. The CDR3 region has the DNA TGCAGTGCGACTCTAAGTTTTTATGGCTACACCTTC. It specifies CSATLSFYGYTF. V and J are TRBV20-1 and TRBJ1-2, with D hard to call. CDR1 DFQATT and CDR2 SNEGSKA come from the germline V gene (reference sequence). The CDR3 is 12 amino acids. Trimming took off 6 bases at V and 5 bases at J, with 13 bases between the two ends.